Listed here are 18 T cell receptor beta chains from one sample, sequenced in a study of blood T cells in healthy people across ages. A second about 6 to 12 cycle PCR used barcoded and J-beta primers. One entry per CDR3 protein results from TCRdb running MiXCR on the 5' RACE reads. The sample lists around 1,600,000 distinct CDR3 sequences, approximately 42% seen once, with roughly 3.7% in the top ten. The material sequenced was blood. The receptor set was obtained from a woman under 30 in good health.

The CDR3 region has the DNA TGTGCCAGCAGCTTAGCCCCCCCTACTAGCGGACCCTACTACGAGCAGTACTTC. Its protein product is CASSLAPPTSGPYYEQYF. The rearrangement links TRBV7-2 to TRBJ2-7; 8 bases map to TRBD2. V trimming: 0 bases; J trimming: 3 bases; junction bases outside the gene matches: 13. Germline V gene lookup returns CDR1 SGHTA and CDR2 FQGNSA. This CDR3 has 18 residues.

The V call is TRBV9, the J call TRBJ2-1; 7 bases line up with TRBD2. CDR1 and CDR2 from the germline V gene are SGDLS and YYNGEE. Trimming took 2 bases from V and 4 from J; bases not matched to a gene: 6. The length of the CDR3 is 15 residues. The CDR3 loop reads CASSVSAGEYNEQFF. CDR3 bases: TGTGCCAGCAGCGTTAGTGCGGGAGAGTACAATGAGCAGTTCTTC.

This clonotype was recorded a few times. V and J are TRBV25-1 and TRBJ2-7; TRBD1 agrees at 7 bases. Germline loops: CDR1 MGHDK, CDR2 SYGVNS. V lost 10 bases to trimming and J lost 10 bases; unmatched junction nucleotides: 13. The CDR3 totals 12 residues. CDR3 in amino acids: CATSADRTTQYF. DNA of the CDR3: TGTGCCACCTCGGCGGACAGGACCACCCAGTACTTC.

The chain carries TRBV12-3 or TRBV12-4 and TRBJ1-5, with D perhaps matching TRBD1 (6 bases). Trimming removed 5 bases at V and 5 bases at J, with 16 bases between. The CDR3 runs to 15 residues. The CDR3 reads CASSADGGPHQPQHF. Here the CDR3 DNA reads TGTGCCAGCAGTGCGGACGGGGGGCCTCATCAGCCCCAGCATTTT.

The V call is TRBV7-9, the J call TRBJ2-1, with TRBD2 matching 11 bases. The V gene end was trimmed by 4 bases and the J gene end by 7 bases; junction bases not matched to a gene: 9. Germline V CDR1 and CDR2: SEHNR, FQNEAQ (reference sequence). The CDR3 consists of 16 residues. In nucleotides, the CDR3 is TGTGCCAGCAGCTCCCGGACTAGCGGGCAATATAATGAGCAGTTCTTC. This sequence encodes CASSSRTSGQYNEQFF.

The chain couples TRBV27 to TRBJ1-6; D not resolved. V was clipped by 3 bases and J by 0 bases, with 9 bases between them. The CDR3 spans 16 residues. From germline, CDR1 is MNHEY and CDR2 SMNVEV (reference sequence). CDR3 residues: CASSLGASSYNSPLHF. The CDR3 region has the DNA TGTGCCAGCAGTTTGGGAGCGAGCTCCTATAATTCACCCCTCCACTTT.

V usage is TRBV4-3 and J usage is TRBJ2-3; the match to TRBD1 covers 8 bases. Trimming removed 8 bases from V and 4 bases from J; junction bases left unmatched: 8. The CDR3 loop spans 14 amino acids. The germline V gene encodes CDR1 LGHNA and CDR2 YSLEER. CDR3 amino acids: CASRDDRGADTQYF. In DNA, the CDR3 is TGCGCCAGCCGGGATGACAGGGGTGCAGATACGCAGTATTTT.

This sequence joins TRBV4-1 and TRBJ1-5; D unclear. CDR3 size: 15 residues. Trimming took off 4 bases at V and 1 base at J, with 11 bases between the two ends. From germline, CDR1 is MGHRA and CDR2 YSYEKL. CDR3 DNA: TGCGCCAGCAGCCGCCTTGTCGGGAGCAATCAGCCCCAGCATTTT. Protein product: CASSRLVGSNQPQHF.

This clonotype was observed a handful of times. This sequence joins TRBV7-9 and TRBJ1-2; D gene ambiguous. CDR3 length: 13 amino acids. Germline lookup yields CDR1 SEHNR and CDR2 FQNEAQ (reference sequence). The V gene lost 5 bases and the J gene lost 6 bases, with 13 bases spanning the gap. This CDR3 reads CASSPLPLDGYTF. Written as DNA, the CDR3 is TGTGCCAGCAGCCCCCTTCCCCTAGATGGCTACACCTTC.

In this sample, this clonotype turned up a few times. The rearrangement joins TRBV12-3 or TRBV12-4 to TRBJ2-5; D is perhaps TRBD2 (5 bases). V lost 6 bases, J lost 4 bases, and 12 bases lay in between. The CDR3 has 13 residues. For the CDR3, the DNA is TGTGCCAGCAGGATACGGGGTTCAGAGACCCAGTACTTC. Translation gives CASRIRGSETQYF.

The chain combines TRBV7-9 with TRBJ2-3, with D perhaps TRBD2 (6 bases). Trimming took off 0 bases at V and 6 bases at J, with 10 bases between the two ends. Germline V gene sequence: CDR1 SEHNR, CDR2 FQNEAQ (reference sequence). The CDR3 runs to 14 residues. CDR3 sequence reads: CASSLAWGEDTQYF. In nucleotides, the CDR3 is TGTGCCAGCAGCTTAGCGTGGGGGGAGGATACGCAGTATTTT.

This chain joins TRBV5-1 and TRBJ2-3; 8 bases are a match to TRBD2. CDR1 is SGHRS, CDR2 YFSETQ, per germline. The CDR3 sequence is 14 residues long. V lost 7 bases to trimming and J lost 3 bases; unmatched junction nucleotides: 7. CDR3 amino acids: CASFDGGRTDTQYF. CDR3 nucleotides: TGCGCCAGCTTCGACGGCGGGAGGACAGATACGCAGTATTTT.

This clonotype was counted between two and nine times. The V and J genes are TRBV29-1 and TRBJ2-1; D possibly corresponds to TRBD2 (6 bases). Trimming shortened V by 7 bases and J by 1 base, and 11 bases separated the two germline ends. Per the germline V gene, CDR1 is SQVTM and CDR2 is ANQGSEA. This CDR3 spans 13 amino acids. The CDR3 reads CSGAGTSYNEQFF. CDR3 DNA sequence: TGCAGCGGAGCCGGGACTTCCTACAATGAGCAGTTCTTC.

V and J are TRBV4-3 and TRBJ2-7; D is possibly TRBD1 (5 bases). The CDR3 is made up of 16 amino acids. Germline V gives CDR1 LGHNA, CDR2 YSLEER. V lost 0 bases, J lost 4 bases, and 16 bases lay in between. In DNA, the CDR3 is TGCGCCAGCAGCCAAGATCGGCAGGGCCGATGGTACGAGCAGTACTTC. Translating it yields CASSQDRQGRWYEQYF.

Concerning this clonotype itself: An end of the junction differs from the germline gene, which may be a read error. The chain recombines TRBV6-5 with TRBJ1-2; D is unresolved. Germline loops: CDR1 MNHEY, CDR2 SVGAGI. The CDR3 is made up of 13 amino acids. CDR3 residues: CTSRRTGSDGYTF. CDR3 coding DNA: TGTACCAGCAGAAGGACGGGTTCGGATGGCTACACCTTC.

This clonotype occurred many times. V and J are TRBV6-2 or TRBV6-3 and TRBJ2-7; D possibly corresponds to TRBD2 (5 bases). The CDR3 runs 14 residues. V lost 0 bases and J 2 bases, leaving 8 bases between the germline ends. CDR1 is MNHEY and CDR2 is SVGEGT in the germline V gene. The CDR3 sequence: CASSYSSGTYEQYF. DNA of the CDR3: TGTGCCAGCAGTTACTCGTCGGGAACCTACGAGCAGTACTTC.

This clonotype was counted many times. V is TRBV29-1 and J is TRBJ1-1; 7 nucleotides agree with TRBD1. V was pared by 2 bases and J by 0 bases, with 3 bases of the junction left unmatched. Looked up from germline, CDR1 is SQVTM and CDR2 is ANQGSEA. The CDR3 covers 14 residues. CDR3 in DNA: TGCAGCGTTGAAACGGGACAGATGAACACTGAAGCTTTCTTT. This encodes CSVETGQMNTEAFF.

This clonotype was seen a handful of times. J is TRBJ1-5 and V is TRBV7-2; D perhaps matches TRBD1 (5 bases). The length of the CDR3 is 14 residues. The V gene's germline CDR1 is SGHTA and CDR2 FQGNSA. The V end was cut by 3 bases, the J end by 0 bases, with 6 bases between. The CDR3 loop is CASSFGASNQPQHF. CDR3 DNA sequence: TGTGCCAGCAGCTTTGGGGCTAGCAATCAGCCCCAGCATTTT.